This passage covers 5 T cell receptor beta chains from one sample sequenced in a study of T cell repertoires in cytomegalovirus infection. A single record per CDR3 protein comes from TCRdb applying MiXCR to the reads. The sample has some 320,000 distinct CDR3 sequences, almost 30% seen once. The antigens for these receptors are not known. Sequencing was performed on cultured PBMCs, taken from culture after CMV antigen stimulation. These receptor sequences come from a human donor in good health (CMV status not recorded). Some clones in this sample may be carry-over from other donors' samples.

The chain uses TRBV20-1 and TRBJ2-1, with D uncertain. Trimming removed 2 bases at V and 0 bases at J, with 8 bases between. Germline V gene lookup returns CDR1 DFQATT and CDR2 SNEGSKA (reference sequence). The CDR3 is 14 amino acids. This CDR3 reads CSARWWRSYNEQFF. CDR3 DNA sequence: TGCAGTGCTAGATGGTGGCGCTCCTACAATGAGCAGTTCTTC.

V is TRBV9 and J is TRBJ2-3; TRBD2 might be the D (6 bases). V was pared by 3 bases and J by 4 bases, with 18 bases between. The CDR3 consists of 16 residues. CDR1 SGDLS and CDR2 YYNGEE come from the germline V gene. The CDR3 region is CASSDNMAGTPDTQYF. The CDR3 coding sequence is TGTGCCAGCAGCGATAATATGGCGGGAACCCCAGATACGCAGTATTTT.

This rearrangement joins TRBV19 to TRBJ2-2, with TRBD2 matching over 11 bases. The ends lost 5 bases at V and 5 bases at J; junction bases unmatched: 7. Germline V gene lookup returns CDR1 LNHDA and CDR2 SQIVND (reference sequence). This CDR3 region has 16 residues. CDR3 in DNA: TGTGCCAGTAGTTTCCGACTAGCGGGATTGACCGGGGAGCTGTTTTTT. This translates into CASSFRLAGLTGELFF.

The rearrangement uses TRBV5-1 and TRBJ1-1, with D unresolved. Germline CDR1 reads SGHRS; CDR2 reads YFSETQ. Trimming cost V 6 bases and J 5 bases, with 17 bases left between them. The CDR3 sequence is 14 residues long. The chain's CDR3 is CASKIGNTRTEAFF. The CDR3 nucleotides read TGCGCCAGCAAGATAGGAAACACGCGGACTGAAGCTTTCTTT.

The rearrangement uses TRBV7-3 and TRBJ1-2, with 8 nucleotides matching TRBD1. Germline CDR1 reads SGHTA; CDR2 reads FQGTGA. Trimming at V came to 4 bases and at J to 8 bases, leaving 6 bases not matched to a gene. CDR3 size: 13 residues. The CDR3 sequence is CASSSTGGVGYTF. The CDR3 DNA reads TGTGCCAGCAGCTCTACAGGGGGAGTCGGCTACACCTTC. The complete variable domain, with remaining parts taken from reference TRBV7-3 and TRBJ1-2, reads GAGVSQTPSNKVTEKGKYVELRCDPISGHTALYWYRQSLGQGPEFLIYFQGTGAADDSGLPNDRFFAVRPEGSVSTLKIQRTERGDSAVYLCASSSTGGVGYTFGSGTRLTVV.